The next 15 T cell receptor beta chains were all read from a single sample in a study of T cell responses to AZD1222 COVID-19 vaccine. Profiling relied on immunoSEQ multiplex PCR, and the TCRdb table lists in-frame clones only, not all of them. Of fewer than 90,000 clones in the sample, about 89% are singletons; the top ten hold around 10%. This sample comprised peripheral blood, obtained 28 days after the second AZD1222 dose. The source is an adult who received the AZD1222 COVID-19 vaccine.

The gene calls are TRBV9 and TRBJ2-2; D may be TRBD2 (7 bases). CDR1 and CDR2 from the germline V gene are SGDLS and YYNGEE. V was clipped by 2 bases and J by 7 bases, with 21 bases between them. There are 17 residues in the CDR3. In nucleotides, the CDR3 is TGTGCCAGCAGCGTTAGTTTCGGGGGGCGGCGGAACGGGGAGCTGTTTTTT. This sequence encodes CASSVSFGGRRNGELFF.

The CDR3: CATSPDRGKSQPQHF. The CDR3 bases are TGTGCCACCAGCCCGGACAGGGGAAAGAGTCAGCCCCAGCATTTT. This chain uses TRBV15 with TRBJ1-5, with 9 bases matching TRBD1. This CDR3 comprises 15 residues. From germline, CDR1 is LNHNV and CDR2 YYDKDF (reference sequence). V was clipped by 5 bases and J by 6 bases; unmatched bases: 8.

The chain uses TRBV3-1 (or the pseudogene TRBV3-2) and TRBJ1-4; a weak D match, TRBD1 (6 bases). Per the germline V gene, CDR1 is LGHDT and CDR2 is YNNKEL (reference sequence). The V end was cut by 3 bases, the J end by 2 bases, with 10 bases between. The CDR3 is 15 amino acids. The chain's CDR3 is CASSQRGSTNEKLFF. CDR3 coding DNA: TGTGCCAGCAGCCAGAGGGGGTCCACTAATGAAAAACTGTTTTTT.

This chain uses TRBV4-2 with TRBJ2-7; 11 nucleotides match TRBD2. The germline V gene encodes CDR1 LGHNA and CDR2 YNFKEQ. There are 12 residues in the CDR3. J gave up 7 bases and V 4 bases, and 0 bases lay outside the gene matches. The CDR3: CASSRLAGEQYF. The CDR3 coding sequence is TGTGCCAGCAGCCGACTAGCGGGAGAGCAGTACTTC.

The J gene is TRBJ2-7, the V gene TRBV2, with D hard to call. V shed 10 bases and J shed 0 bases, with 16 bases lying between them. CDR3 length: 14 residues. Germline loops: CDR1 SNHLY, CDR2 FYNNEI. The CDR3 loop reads CATRQRANSYEQYF. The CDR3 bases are TGTGCCACACGCCAACGGGCGAACTCCTACGAGCAGTACTTC.

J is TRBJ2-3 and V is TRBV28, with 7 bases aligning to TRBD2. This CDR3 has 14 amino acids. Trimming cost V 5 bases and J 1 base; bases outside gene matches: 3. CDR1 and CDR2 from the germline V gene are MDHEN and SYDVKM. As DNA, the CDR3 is TGTGCCAGCAGTACCCGGGGGGGCACAGATACGCAGTATTTT. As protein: CASSTRGGTDTQYF.

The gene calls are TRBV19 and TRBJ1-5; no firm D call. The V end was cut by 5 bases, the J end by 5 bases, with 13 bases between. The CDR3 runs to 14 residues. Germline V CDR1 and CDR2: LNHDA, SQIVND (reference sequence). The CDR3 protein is CASSFSPRDQPQHF. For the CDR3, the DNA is TGTGCCAGTAGTTTTTCCCCGAGGGATCAGCCCCAGCATTTT.

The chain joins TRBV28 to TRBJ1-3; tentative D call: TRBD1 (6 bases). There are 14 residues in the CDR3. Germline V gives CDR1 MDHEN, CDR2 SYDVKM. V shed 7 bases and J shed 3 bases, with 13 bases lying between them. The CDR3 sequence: CASTLTGFGNTIYF. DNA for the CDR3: TGTGCCAGCACGCTTACAGGGTTTGGAAACACCATATATTTT. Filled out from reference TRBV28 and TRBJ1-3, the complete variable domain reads DVKVTQSSRYLVKRTGEKVFLECVQDMDHENMFWYRQDPGLGLRLIYFSYDVKMKEKGDIPEGYSVSREKKERFSLILESASTNQTSMYLCASTLTGFGNTIYFGEGSWLTVV.

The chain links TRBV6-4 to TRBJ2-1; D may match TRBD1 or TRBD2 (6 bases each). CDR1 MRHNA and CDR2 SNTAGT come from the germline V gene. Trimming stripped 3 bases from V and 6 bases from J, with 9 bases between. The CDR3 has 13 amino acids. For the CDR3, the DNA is TGTGCCAGCAGTGAAGAGGGGGGCAATGAGCAGTTCTTC. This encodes CASSEEGGNEQFF.

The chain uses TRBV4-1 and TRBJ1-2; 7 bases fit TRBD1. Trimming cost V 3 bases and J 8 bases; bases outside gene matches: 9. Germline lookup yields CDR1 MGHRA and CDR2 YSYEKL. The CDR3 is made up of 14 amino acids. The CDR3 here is CASSHGQAGDGYTF. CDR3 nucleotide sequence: TGCGCCAGCAGCCACGGACAGGCCGGAGACGGCTACACCTTC.

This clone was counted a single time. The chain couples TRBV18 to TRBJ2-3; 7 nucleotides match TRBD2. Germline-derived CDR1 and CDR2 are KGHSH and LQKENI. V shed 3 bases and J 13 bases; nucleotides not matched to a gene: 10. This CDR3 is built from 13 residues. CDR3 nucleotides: TGTGCCAGCTCACCGGGGGGGGATACGCCGGAGTATTTT. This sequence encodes CASSPGGDTPEYF.

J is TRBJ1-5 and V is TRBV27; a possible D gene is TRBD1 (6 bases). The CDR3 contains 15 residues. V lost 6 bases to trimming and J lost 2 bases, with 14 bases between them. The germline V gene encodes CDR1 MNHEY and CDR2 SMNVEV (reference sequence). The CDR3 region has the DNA TGTGCCAGCAGATTACTACAGGGAGGCAATCAGCCCCAGCATTTT. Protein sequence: CASRLLQGGNQPQHF.

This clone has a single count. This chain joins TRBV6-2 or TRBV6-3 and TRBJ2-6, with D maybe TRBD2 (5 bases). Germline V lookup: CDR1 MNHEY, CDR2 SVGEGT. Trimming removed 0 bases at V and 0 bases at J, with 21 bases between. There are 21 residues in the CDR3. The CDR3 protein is CASSYSARLGNDYSGANVLTF. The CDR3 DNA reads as TGTGCCAGCAGTTACTCGGCCCGGTTGGGTAACGACTACTCTGGGGCCAACGTCCTGACTTTC.

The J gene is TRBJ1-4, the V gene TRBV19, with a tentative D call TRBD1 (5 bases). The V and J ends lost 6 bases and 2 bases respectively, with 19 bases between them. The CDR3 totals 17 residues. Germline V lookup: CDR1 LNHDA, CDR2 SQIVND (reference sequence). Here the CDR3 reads CASRRGASSTTNEKLFF. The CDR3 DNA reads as TGTGCCAGTAGAAGGGGCGCCTCCTCAACGACTAATGAAAAACTGTTTTTT.

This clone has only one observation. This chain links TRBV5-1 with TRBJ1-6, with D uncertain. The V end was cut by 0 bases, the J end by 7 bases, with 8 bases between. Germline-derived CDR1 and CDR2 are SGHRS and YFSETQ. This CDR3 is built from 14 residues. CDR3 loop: CASSLDSWNSPLHF. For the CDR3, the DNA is TGCGCCAGCAGCTTGGACAGCTGGAATTCACCCCTCCACTTT.